The source of this T cell receptor beta chain is a study of identical twins. Findings of the study overall: Excess sharing between twins was weaker in beta out-of-frame sequences.

About this clonotype itself: Its antigen is not known.

TCRdb independently ran MiXCR on the 5' RACE reads; one entry per CDR3 protein. The sample consists of fewer than 500,000 distinct CDR3 sequences, 24% of them appearing once. Germline CDR1 MNHEY, CDR2 SVGEGT. The V segment lost 0 bases and the J segment 9 bases; nucleotides outside the gene matches: 5. This CDR3 is built from 15 residues. These data were also filed under a second study, of T cells expressing NK-cell markers. Turning to that study: Sorted CD3+CD56+NKG2C+, CD3+CD56+NKG2C- and CD3+CD56-NKG2C+ T cells provided the TCR beta repertoires. One of eight sequenced donors was HCMV-seronegative; the other seven were seropositive. Top CD8+ clonotypes included the dominant CD3+CD56+NKG2C+ clonotypes in several donors.

Sequenced: CD4+ T cells sorted from blood. The rearrangement joins TRBV6-2 or TRBV6-3 to TRBJ2-1; 10 bases are a match to TRBD2. The sequence was obtained from a woman under 30 in good health. CDR3 DNA sequence: TGTGCCAGCAGTTACTCGGGACTAGCGTCAGGTGAGCAGTTCTTC. Protein sequence: CASSYSGLASGEQFF.